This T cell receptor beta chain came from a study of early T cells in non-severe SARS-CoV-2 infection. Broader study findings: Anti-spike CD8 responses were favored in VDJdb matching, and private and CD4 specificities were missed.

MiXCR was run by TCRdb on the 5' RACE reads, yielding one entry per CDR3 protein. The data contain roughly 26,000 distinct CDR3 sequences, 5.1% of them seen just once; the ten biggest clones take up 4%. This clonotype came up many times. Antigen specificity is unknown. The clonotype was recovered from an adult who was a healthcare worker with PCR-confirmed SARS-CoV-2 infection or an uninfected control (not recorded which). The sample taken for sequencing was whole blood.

The CDR3 region is CASSFDSSTDTQYF. CDR3 bases: TGTGCCAGCAGCTTTGACTCTAGCACAGATACGCAGTATTTT. This sequence joins TRBV5-6 and TRBJ2-3; no firm D call. Germline V lookup: CDR1 SGHDT, CDR2 YYEEEE. The CDR3 sequence is 14 residues long. Trimming removed 2 bases at V and 0 bases at J, with 7 bases between. The full variable domain, in which reference TRBV5-6 and TRBJ2-3 provide the parts outside the CDR3, is DAGVTQSPTHLIKTRGQQVTLRCSPKSGHDTVSWYQQALGQGPQFIFQYYEEEERQRGNFPDRFSGHQFPNYSSELNVNALLLGDSALYLCASSFDSSTDTQYFGPGTRLTVL.